This T cell receptor (beta chain) was sequenced for a study of blood T cell repertoires in COVID-19 (TCRdb year 2020). At the level of the whole study: Samples from collaborators originated in the United States, Italy and Spain and spanned both the acute and convalescent phases of COVID-19. HLA class I and class II types, where available, came from metadata supplied by the sample provider rather than from assay-based typing. A freely available public database, intended as a resource for researchers studying the immune response to SARS-CoV-2, is where the repertoires were released. The prospective study material was composed of cDNA or gDNA derived from T cells, B-cell-depleted T cells, or PBMCs. Subjects who had been exposed to COVID-19, were actively infected with it, or had recovered from it provided the deeply sampled blood TCRbeta repertoires that made up the dataset. The samples were drawn from the first 160 participants of the ongoing ImmuneRACE study and from 1,254 subjects provided by 6 global collaborators. A de-identified subject ID, COVID-19 status, age in years and sex were almost always included in the sample metadata.

Regarding this clone: The clone's antigen remains unknown. The input lacks base qualities; no much larger clone sits a single base away.

Whole blood was collected in K2EDTA tubes by collaborating institutions according to the institutions' own protocols. For TCRbeta analysis, collaborators shipped samples as frozen whole blood, isolated PBMCs, or DNA extracted from either of those sample types. The immunoSEQ Assay, a bias-controlled multiplex PCR, was used to amplify TCRbeta CDR3 regions from genomic DNA. The authors processed their data as follows. Nucleated cell counts per sample were estimated from amplification of reference gene primers within the assay. To quantify the absolute abundance of each unique TCRbeta CDR3 rearrangement, sequence reads were collapsed and filtered. For each sample, productive Simpson clonality was calculated as the square root of Simpson's diversity index across productive rearrangements. The clones in this table, taken by TCRdb from immuneACCESS, are in-frame only. Not every clone is retained; where verified, under half of the shortfall comes from an unresolved V gene, and the cause of the rest is unknown. V, J and clone size are taken as reported in that table, and D and trimming were inferred from the DNA itself. This sample is represented by fewer than 150,000 clones; about 80% of them were singletons. More than 10% of the sample goes to the ten largest clones.

Trimming takes 3 bases from V and 0 bases from J, and the germline ends sit 10 bases apart. The CDR3 measures 15 amino acids from cysteine to phenylalanine. The kept DNA is CDR3 alone, 45 bases in frame from the first base. In the germline V gene, CDR1 corresponds to SGHAT and CDR2 to FQNNGV. Summary of the overall study and its limitations: The amount of clinical and demographic metadata varied by source and participant and was provided uncurated.

The sequence was obtained from a human donor in a cohort sampled during active COVID-19. Sequenced input: peripheral blood. The chain is made from TRBV11-2 and TRBJ2-3; no confident D gene assignment can be made. CDR3 sequence: CASSFHAASTDTQYF. The bases are TGTGCCAGCAGCTTTCACGCGGCCAGCACAGATACGCAGTATTTT.